One T cell receptor beta chain is described in this entry. This sample was included in a study of shared clonotypes between healthy human individuals. All the donors were Caucasian adults who lived in Nashville, Tennessee. The germline V gene has CDR1 SEHNR and CDR2 FQNEAQ (reference sequence). The CDR3 loop spans 13 amino acids. The germline V and J ends were trimmed by 5 bases and 5 bases, with 13 bases remaining between them. Original data processing: Quality scores were absent from the junction-only immunoSEQ sequences, so filtering differed. Data came from immunoSEQ multiplex PCR; TCRdb stores just in-frame clones and leaves some out. That table furnishes V, J and clone size, whereas the DNA furnished D and trimming. This table has over 950,000 clones, around 77% appearing once.

What was sequenced was memory CD4+ T cells from PBMCs. Subset meaning: CD45RA-negative fraction. The receptor was isolated from a young man in good health. Some clones in this sample may be carry-over from other donors' samples. The chain has TRBV7-9 and TRBJ2-7, with a possible D match to TRBD2 (5 bases). Here the CDR3 reads CASSHPAGDEQYF. CDR3 nucleotides: TGTGCCAGCAGCCACCCGGCCGGGGACGAGCAGTACTTC.